This section outlines one TCR beta chain sequence together with its context. The clone's antigen remains unknown. No base qualities exist here, and no much larger clone lies one base off it. This sample is drawn from a study of T cell clonotyping in hematopoietic cell transplantation (dated by TCRdb to about 2021). Study-wide context: In the study, around 130 blood samples were gathered from over 30 consecutive transplant recipients and their related donors. Patients were recruited between late 2015 and 2017 and followed until late 2020 or death. General findings and caveats noted by the study authors: The sample size was limited and the cells went unsorted, which meant the CD4 and CD8 repertoire contributions could not be told apart. Donor and pretransplant recipient Inverse Simpson Index values predicted broader posttransplant TCR repertoire diversity. Only a small fraction of recipient repertoires overlapped donor repertoires, with over 97% appearing de novo at the given depth. After transplant, TCR diversity in recipients dropped, and pathologically expanded clonotypes climbed progressively between day 30 and day 180.

Blood samples for TCR beta sequencing were provided by related transplant donors. Nuclei Lysis Solution was used to extract genomic DNA from fresh or cryopreserved unfractionated peripheral blood mononuclear cells. V is trimmed back by 0 bases and J by 2 bases, and the junction contains 1 base that no gene match accounts for. The germline V gene yields SGHRS for CDR1 and YFSETQ for CDR2. The CDR3 holds 15 amino acids from the cysteine to the phenylalanine. CDR3 DNA only is kept here, 45 bases in frame from base 1. TCR beta CDR3 regions were amplified from genomic DNA with the immunoSEQ assay, a bias-controlled multiplex PCR using V- and J-specific primers. In a second PCR step, a proprietary barcode and Illumina adapter sequences were attached to the CDR3 amplicons. An Illumina MiSeq instrument was used to sequence the CDR3 libraries. The study's own analysis went as follows. immunoSEQ Analyzer 3.0 was used for export and quality control, with R Bioconductor and Immunarch used for downstream analyses. Only productive rearrangements in the normalized downsampled data set were used to calculate repertoire metrics. Clonotypes larger than 5 templates in the normalized cohort were defined as pathologically expanded. The Inverse Simpson Index served as the measure of repertoire diversity. CMV-specificity analyses were carried out on the non-normalized data set to capture all clonotypes. TCRdb stores this immuneACCESS table with in-frame sequences only. Part of the clones is absent; in the studies checked, under half of the shortfall reflects unresolved V genes, and no reason is known for the rest. V and J calls and clone size are those listed in that table; D and trimming were worked out from the DNA. This sample gives 17,000 or so clones in total; under 90% of them show up just once. 2.7% of the sample lies in the top ten.

The sequence links TRBV5-1 to TRBJ2-7; 11 of the junction bases match TRBD1. Sequences were obtained from peripheral blood mononuclear cells. This receptor was identified in a man in his forties or fifties in good health. Some clones in this sample may be carry-over from other donors' samples. The nucleotide sequence is given as TGCGCCAGCAGCTTGGGGGGACAGGGGGCCTACGAGCAGTACTTC. Translated, it reads CASSLGGQGAYEQYF.